Listed below are T cell receptor beta chains from one sample, sequenced in a study of response to subunit inactivated influenza vaccine. TCRdb used MiXCR to reprocess the RT-PCR reads, holding one entry per CDR3 protein. The sample lists roughly 500,000 distinct CDR3 sequences, under 25% occurring once. This sample also belongs to another study, concerning T cells expressing NK-cell markers.

Sequenced material: CD4+ T cells sorted from PBMCs, taken about 13 days after vaccination. These receptors originate from a man in his forties or fifties who received an inactivated influenza vaccine. The CDR3 runs from the conserved cysteine through the conserved F or W. A D gene is named only where the DNA matches it firmly. The size of a clone is reported for some rows only, either as once, few or many, or as a class for expanded clones.

d_gene: -
v_gene: TRBV29-1
j_gene: TRBJ2-1
abundance: few
CDR3nt: TGCAGCGACATGGGGCGACAGACCAATGAGCAGTTCTTC
CDR3aa: CSDMGRQTNEQFF

d_gene: -
v_gene: TRBV7-2
j_gene: TRBJ2-3
abundance: few
CDR3nt: TGTGCCAGCAGCGCCCAACACGCACGAATCACAGATACGCAGTATTTT
CDR3aa: CASSAQHARITDTQYF

d_gene: -
v_gene: TRBV11-2
j_gene: TRBJ2-2
abundance: -
CDR3nt: TGTGCCAGCAGCTTAGAGTCGGCCAGCGCGAACACCGGGGAGCTGTTTTTT
CDR3aa: CASSLESASANTGELFF

d_gene: -
v_gene: TRBV9
j_gene: TRBJ1-1
abundance: few
CDR3nt: TGTGCCAGCAGCCCCTACACGGACAGCTACACTGAAGCTTTCTTT
CDR3aa: CASSPYTDSYTEAFF

d_gene: -
v_gene: TRBV5-5
j_gene: TRBJ1-2
abundance: few
CDR3nt: TGTGCCAGCAGCCTACAGACCGGGACCAACTATGGCTACACCTTC
CDR3aa: CASSLQTGTNYGYTF

d_gene: -
v_gene: TRBV5-4
j_gene: TRBJ2-7
abundance: -
CDR3nt: TGTGCCAGCAGCTCCGGGGCCGGGTCTGTGGGTGAGCAGTACTTC
CDR3aa: CASSSGAGSVGEQYF

d_gene: -
v_gene: TRBV6-2/TRBV6-3
j_gene: TRBJ1-4
abundance: -
CDR3nt: TGTGCCAGCAGTTTACGGGGACAACGAACAACTAATGAAAAACTGTTTTTT
CDR3aa: CASSLRGQRTTNEKLFF

d_gene: TRBD1
v_gene: TRBV10-3
j_gene: TRBJ2-7
abundance: -
CDR3nt: TGTGCCATCGGACAGGGGCCTTACGAGCAGTACTTC
CDR3aa: CAIGQGPYEQYF

d_gene: TRBD1
v_gene: TRBV19
j_gene: TRBJ2-2
abundance: -
CDR3nt: TGTGCCAGTAGTATAGGGGACAGACTGATTAACACCGGGGAGCTGTTTTTT
CDR3aa: CASSIGDRLINTGELFF

d_gene: TRBD1
v_gene: TRBV10-3
j_gene: TRBJ1-6
abundance: few
CDR3nt: TGTGCCATCAGTAAAGACAGGGGGGATTCACCCCTCCACTTT
CDR3aa: CAISKDRGDSPLHF

d_gene: -
v_gene: TRBV7-8
j_gene: TRBJ2-2
abundance: -
CDR3nt: TGTGCCAGCAGCTTAGTTCGTATCACCGGGGAGCTGTTTTTT
CDR3aa: CASSLVRITGELFF

d_gene: TRBD1
v_gene: TRBV24-1
j_gene: TRBJ2-7
abundance: -
CDR3nt: TGTGCCACCAGTGAGGGTAGGGGGCGGCAGCAGTACTTC
CDR3aa: CATSEGRGRQQYF

d_gene: -
v_gene: TRBV20-1
j_gene: TRBJ2-7
abundance: -
CDR3nt: TGCAGTGCTAGAGTACGGGGGAGCTCCTACGAGCAGTACTTC
CDR3aa: CSARVRGSSYEQYF

d_gene: TRBD1
v_gene: TRBV7-8
j_gene: TRBJ1-4
abundance: -
CDR3nt: TGTGCCAGCAGCCCACCGGGACAGGGGTTTCGATTGACTAATGAAAAACTGTTTTTT
CDR3aa: CASSPPGQGFRLTNEKLFF

d_gene: -
v_gene: TRBV6-5
j_gene: TRBJ1-2
abundance: -
CDR3nt: TGTGCCAGCAGTTACCGTCCCTGGGGCTACACCTTC
CDR3aa: CASSYRPWGYTF

d_gene: TRBD2
v_gene: TRBV12-3/TRBV12-4
j_gene: TRBJ2-1
abundance: -
CDR3nt: TGTGCCAGCAGTCCCACTAGCGGGAGATGGAATGAGCAGTTCTTC
CDR3aa: CASSPTSGRWNEQFF

d_gene: -
v_gene: TRBV28
j_gene: TRBJ1-6
abundance: many
CDR3nt: TGTGCCAGCACCCTAAGAGGACACTCACCCCTCCACTTT
CDR3aa: CASTLRGHSPLHF

d_gene: TRBD1
v_gene: TRBV5-1
j_gene: TRBJ1-1
abundance: -
CDR3nt: TGCGCCAGCCATCAGGGGGCGGCCACTGAAGCTTTCTTT
CDR3aa: CASHQGAATEAFF

d_gene: -
v_gene: TRBV2
j_gene: TRBJ1-5
abundance: -
CDR3nt: TGTGCCAGCAGTCCCCGATCGGGGGATCAGCCCCAGCATTTT
CDR3aa: CASSPRSGDQPQHF

d_gene: TRBD1
v_gene: TRBV7-4
j_gene: TRBJ1-4
abundance: -
CDR3nt: TGTGCCAGCAGCCGCGGGACAGCCTATAATGAAAAACTGTTTTTT
CDR3aa: CASSRGTAYNEKLFF

d_gene: -
v_gene: TRBV12-3/TRBV12-4
j_gene: TRBJ2-7
abundance: few
CDR3nt: TGTGCCAGCAGTCGGGCACATGGATTGGAGCAGTACTTC
CDR3aa: CASSRAHGLEQYF

d_gene: TRBD1
v_gene: TRBV29-1
j_gene: TRBJ1-2
abundance: -
CDR3nt: TGCAGCGTTGGAGGACAGGGGTCTTCCTATGGCTACACCTTC
CDR3aa: CSVGGQGSSYGYTF

d_gene: -
v_gene: TRBV5-1
j_gene: TRBJ2-1
abundance: few
CDR3nt: TGCGCCAGCAATTGGGTTAGCTCCTACAATGAGCAGTTCTTC
CDR3aa: CASNWVSSYNEQFF

d_gene: -
v_gene: TRBV19
j_gene: TRBJ1-6
abundance: -
CDR3nt: TGTGCCAGTAGCAATCTCGGGAATTCACCCCTCCACTTT
CDR3aa: CASSNLGNSPLHF

d_gene: -
v_gene: TRBV28
j_gene: TRBJ2-7
abundance: -
CDR3nt: TGTGCCAGCAGTTTCTTAGGACGGGACTACGAGCAGTACTTC
CDR3aa: CASSFLGRDYEQYF

d_gene: -
v_gene: TRBV4-3
j_gene: TRBJ1-1
abundance: -
CDR3nt: TGCGCCAGCAGCCAAGCCCGAGGAGGTGAAGCTTTCTTT
CDR3aa: CASSQARGGEAFF

d_gene: -
v_gene: TRBV5-6
j_gene: TRBJ2-1
abundance: few
CDR3nt: TGTGCCAGCAGCCGTTCGACCGCGTACAATGAGCAGTTCTTC
CDR3aa: CASSRSTAYNEQFF

d_gene: TRBD2
v_gene: TRBV4-1
j_gene: TRBJ2-5
abundance: -
CDR3nt: TGCGCCAGCAGCCAAGAGGGGGCGGGAGGGACCCAGTACTTC
CDR3aa: CASSQEGAGGTQYF

d_gene: TRBD2
v_gene: TRBV11-2
j_gene: TRBJ2-1
abundance: -
CDR3nt: TGTGCCAGCAGCCCAGGACTAGCGGGGCTTAGGAGCTCCTACAATGAGCAGTTCTTC
CDR3aa: CASSPGLAGLRSSYNEQFF

d_gene: -
v_gene: TRBV7-2
j_gene: TRBJ2-5
abundance: -
CDR3nt: TGTGCCAGCAGCTTACCAAGGGGGAACCAAGAGACCCAGTACTTC
CDR3aa: CASSLPRGNQETQYF

d_gene: TRBD2
v_gene: TRBV5-1
j_gene: TRBJ2-2
abundance: few
CDR3nt: TGCGCCAGCAGGCCGGGACTAGCGGCCACCGGGGAGCTGTTTTTT
CDR3aa: CASRPGLAATGELFF

d_gene: TRBD2
v_gene: TRBV20-1
j_gene: TRBJ2-5
abundance: -
CDR3nt: TGCAGTGCGCGGTCCGGGACTAGCGGGGAGACCCAGTACTTC
CDR3aa: CSARSGTSGETQYF

d_gene: -
v_gene: TRBV24-1
j_gene: TRBJ1-3
abundance: -
CDR3nt: TGTGCCACCAGTGATTCCAAGACAGGACTCTCTGGAAACACCATATATTTT
CDR3aa: CATSDSKTGLSGNTIYF

d_gene: -
v_gene: TRBV25-1
j_gene: TRBJ2-1
abundance: -
CDR3nt: TGTGCCAGCAGTTATGCGGGACGGACCTCAAATGAGCAGTTCTTC
CDR3aa: CASSYAGRTSNEQFF

d_gene: TRBD1
v_gene: TRBV2
j_gene: TRBJ2-7
abundance: -
CDR3nt: TGTGCCAGCAGCACCGGGACAGGGTCTTCCGAGCAGTACTTC
CDR3aa: CASSTGTGSSEQYF

d_gene: -
v_gene: TRBV30
j_gene: TRBJ2-2
abundance: few
CDR3nt: TGTGCCTGGAGCTTCTACTCAGGGACCGGGGAGCTGTTTTTT
CDR3aa: CAWSFYSGTGELFF

d_gene: -
v_gene: TRBV27
j_gene: TRBJ2-1
abundance: many
CDR3nt: TGTGCCAGCAGTTTTAACGGACTGCCTAACAATGAGCAGTTCTTC
CDR3aa: CASSFNGLPNNEQFF

d_gene: TRBD2
v_gene: TRBV20-1
j_gene: TRBJ2-2
abundance: few
CDR3nt: TGCAGTGCTCAAATGCCGGGACTAGCGGGAGAGGAGGAGCTGTTTTTT
CDR3aa: CSAQMPGLAGEEELFF

d_gene: TRBD1
v_gene: TRBV5-1
j_gene: TRBJ2-1
abundance: -
CDR3nt: TGCGCCAGCAGCCAAAACCCGGGACAGAGTAATGAGCAGTTCTTC
CDR3aa: CASSQNPGQSNEQFF

d_gene: -
v_gene: TRBV6-2/TRBV6-3
j_gene: TRBJ1-1
abundance: few
CDR3nt: TGTGCCATCGGGAGGGTGGGTACTGAAGCTTTCTTT
CDR3aa: CAIGRVGTEAFF

d_gene: -
v_gene: TRBV29-1
j_gene: TRBJ2-1
abundance: -
CDR3nt: TGCAGCGTCGGAGGGACCCTGACCTACAATGAGCAGTTCTTC
CDR3aa: CSVGGTLTYNEQFF

d_gene: -
v_gene: TRBV12-3/TRBV12-4
j_gene: TRBJ2-2
abundance: -
CDR3nt: TGTGCCAGCAGTGGGCTAAGCAAAGACACCGGGGAGCTGTTTTTT
CDR3aa: CASSGLSKDTGELFF

d_gene: -
v_gene: TRBV12-2
j_gene: TRBJ2-1
abundance: -
CDR3nt: TGTGCAAGTCGCTTAGGGGGACTAGAGAGGAGGAATGAGCAGTTCTTC
CDR3aa: CASRLGGLERRNEQFF

d_gene: -
v_gene: TRBV4-3
j_gene: TRBJ1-4
abundance: many
CDR3nt: TGCGCCAGCAGCCAAGATCAGCGTACTAATGAAAAACTGTTTTTT
CDR3aa: CASSQDQRTNEKLFF

d_gene: -
v_gene: TRBV30
j_gene: TRBJ1-1
abundance: -
CDR3nt: TGTGCCTGGCGAGATGAGGTGTGGACTGAAGCTTTCTTT
CDR3aa: CAWRDEVWTEAFF

d_gene: -
v_gene: TRBV12-3/TRBV12-4
j_gene: TRBJ2-1
abundance: few
CDR3nt: TGTGCCAGCTTCGAAAGCTCCTACAATGAGCAGTTCTTC
CDR3aa: CASFESSYNEQFF

d_gene: TRBD1
v_gene: TRBV20-1
j_gene: TRBJ1-4
abundance: once
CDR3nt: TGCAGTGCGGCTCCCGGGACAGTTAATGAAAAACTGTTTTTT
CDR3aa: CSAAPGTVNEKLFF

d_gene: -
v_gene: TRBV10-2
j_gene: TRBJ2-1
abundance: -
CDR3nt: TGCGCCAGCAGTGACATCCGGGGCAATGAGCAGTTCTTC
CDR3aa: CASSDIRGNEQFF

d_gene: -
v_gene: TRBV5-1
j_gene: TRBJ2-3
abundance: -
CDR3nt: TGCGCCAGCAGCTTGGGTCCAGGGGGGGCAGATACGCAGTATTTT
CDR3aa: CASSLGPGGADTQYF

d_gene: -
v_gene: TRBV7-2
j_gene: TRBJ2-2
abundance: -
CDR3nt: TGTGCCAGCAACGAACAGGCATCGAACACCGGGGAGCTGTTTTTT
CDR3aa: CASNEQASNTGELFF

d_gene: -
v_gene: TRBV2
j_gene: TRBJ2-3
abundance: few
CDR3nt: TGTGCCAGCCGGTTGGAGACAGATACGCAGTATTTT
CDR3aa: CASRLETDTQYF

d_gene: -
v_gene: TRBV7-8
j_gene: TRBJ1-5
abundance: few
CDR3nt: TGTGCCAGCAGCTTAGGTCAGGGTGCCAATCAGCCCCAGCATTTT
CDR3aa: CASSLGQGANQPQHF

d_gene: -
v_gene: TRBV12-3/TRBV12-4
j_gene: TRBJ1-3
abundance: few
CDR3nt: TGTGCCAGCAGACGGGACACCTCTGGAAACACCATATATTTT
CDR3aa: CASRRDTSGNTIYF

d_gene: -
v_gene: TRBV19
j_gene: TRBJ2-6
abundance: once
CDR3nt: TGTGCCAGTAGTATAACTGGGGCCAACGTCCTGACTTTC
CDR3aa: CASSITGANVLTF

d_gene: -
v_gene: TRBV15
j_gene: TRBJ2-2
abundance: many
CDR3nt: TGTGCCACCAGCAGAGATATGATCCCTCCGGGGGAGCTGTTTTTT
CDR3aa: CATSRDMIPPGELFF

d_gene: -
v_gene: TRBV7-9
j_gene: TRBJ2-3
abundance: -
CDR3nt: TGTGCCAGCAGCTTAGCGACGGCTAGCGCAGATACGCAGTATTTT
CDR3aa: CASSLATASADTQYF

d_gene: -
v_gene: TRBV20-1
j_gene: TRBJ1-1
abundance: -
CDR3nt: TGCAGAGGGGGAACGCCGAACACTGAAGCTTTCTTT
CDR3aa: CRGGTPNTEAFF

d_gene: TRBD1
v_gene: TRBV5-1
j_gene: TRBJ2-7
abundance: -
CDR3nt: TGCGCCAGCAGCTGGAACAGGGGTGGCGAGCAGTACTTC
CDR3aa: CASSWNRGGEQYF